This TCR beta chain is from a study of regulatory T cells in long-lasting Graves disease. Broader study findings: The study found TRBV28, TRBJ1-2 and TRBJ2-5 favored in persistent disease.

Time point reported: newly diagnosed GD, antithyroid drugs for less than 3 months. Preparation of the TCR library used RNA extracted from PBMCs. This CDR3 has 16 residues. V shed 1 base, J shed 5 bases, and the junction held 10 bases outside the gene matches. The germline gives CDR1 SGHNT, CDR2 YENEEA. Arm-PCR of CDR3 regions and iRepertoire HTBI primers were used to build TCR beta libraries. TCRdb itself ran the multiplex PCR reads through MiXCR, one entry per CDR3 protein. The profile covers around 500,000 distinct CDR3 sequences, with roughly 15% appearing a single time and around 25% taken by the ten largest. A note on this clonotype: As yet, its antigen is unknown.

Another study also made use of these data, one on T cells in Graves' hyperthyroidism and ophthalmopathy. From that paper: Pregnant or lactating patients were excluded, as were those with uncontrolled infection or other autoimmune disease. Most thyroid clonotypes expanded above 0.001 were also detected in blood.

This TCR was sampled from a woman aged 40 to 65 with Graves disease. The sequencing here drew on peripheral blood mononuclear cells (PBMCs), taken at new diagnosis, from a patient treated with antithyroid drugs. The chain carries TRBV11-3 and TRBJ1-1, with 7 bases matching TRBD1. The CDR3 bases are TGTGCCAGCAGCTTAGGAATGACAATCAGGGGGACTGAAGCTTTCTTT. Translating it yields CASSLGMTIRGTEAFF.